This T cell receptor (beta chain) was captured in a study of CD8 T cells in Susac syndrome. Whole-study context: The sequenced Susac syndrome patients included more than five who had clinically active disease and fewer than ten who were in remission.

Roughly 0.45 to 1 ug RNA was reverse transcribed with random hexamers. TCR beta CDR3 was amplified by immunoSEQ covering 54 Vbeta and 13 Jbeta. TCRdb used MiXCR to reprocess the immunoSEQ multiplex PCR reads, holding one entry per CDR3 protein. Of about 150,000 distinct CDR3 sequences in the sample, approximately 95% were seen once. Trimming removed 0 bases from V and 0 bases from J, with 8 bases in between. CDR1 and CDR2 (germline): SGHTA, FQGTGA. The CDR3 totals 15 residues. Study findings and constraints: None of the CD4+ T cell repertoires in Susac syndrome showed clonal expansion.

As concerns this clonotype: Its cognate antigen is unknown.

What was sequenced was CD4+ T cells from PBMCs. The receptor's source is a human donor with Susac syndrome. This chain connects TRBV7-3 to TRBJ1-1; no reliable D call. The chain's CDR3 is CASSLTGRLNTEAFF. CDR3 coding DNA: TGTGCCAGCAGCTTAACTGGCCGCCTGAACACTGAAGCTTTCTTT. Combining the CDR3 with reference TRBV7-3 and TRBJ1-1 gives the whole variable domain GAGVSQTPSNKVTEKGKYVELRCDPISGHTALYWYRQSLGQGPEFLIYFQGTGAADDSGLPNDRFFAVRPEGSVSTLKIQRTERGDSAVYLCASSLTGRLNTEAFFGQGTRLTVV.